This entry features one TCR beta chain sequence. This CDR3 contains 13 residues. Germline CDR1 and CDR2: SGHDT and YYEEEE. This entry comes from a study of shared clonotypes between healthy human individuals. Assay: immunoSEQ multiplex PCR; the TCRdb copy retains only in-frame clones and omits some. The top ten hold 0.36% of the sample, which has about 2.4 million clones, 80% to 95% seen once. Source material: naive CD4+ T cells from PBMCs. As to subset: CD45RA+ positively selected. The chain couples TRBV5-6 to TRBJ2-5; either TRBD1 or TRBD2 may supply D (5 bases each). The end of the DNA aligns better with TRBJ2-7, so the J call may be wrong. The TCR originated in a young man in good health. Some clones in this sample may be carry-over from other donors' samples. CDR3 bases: TGTGCCAGCAGTCCCGGGGCGTCCTACGAGCAGTACTTC. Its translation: CASSPGASYEQYF.